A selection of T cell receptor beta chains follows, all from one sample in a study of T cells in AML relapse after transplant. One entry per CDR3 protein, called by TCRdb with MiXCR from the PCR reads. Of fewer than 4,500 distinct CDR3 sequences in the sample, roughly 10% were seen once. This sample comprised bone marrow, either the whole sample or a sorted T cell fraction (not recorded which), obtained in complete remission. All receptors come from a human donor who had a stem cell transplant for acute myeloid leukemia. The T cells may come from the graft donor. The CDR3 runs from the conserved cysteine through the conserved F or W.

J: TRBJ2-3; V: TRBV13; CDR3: CASSKRGGGTDTQYF
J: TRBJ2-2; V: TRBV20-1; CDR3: CSASLFGGRGELFF
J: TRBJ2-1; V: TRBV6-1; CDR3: CASSVETRGDEQFF
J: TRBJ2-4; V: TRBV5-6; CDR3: CASSPPGWENIQYF
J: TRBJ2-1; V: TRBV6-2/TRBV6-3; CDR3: CASSSRGEYNEQFF
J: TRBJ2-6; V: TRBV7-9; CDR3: CASSLGSGGAGANVLTF
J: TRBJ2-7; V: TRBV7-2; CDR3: CASSLAEQFYEQYF
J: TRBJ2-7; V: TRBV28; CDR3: CASSLYSGRSEQYF
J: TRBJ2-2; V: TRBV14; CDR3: CASSQAGENTGELFF
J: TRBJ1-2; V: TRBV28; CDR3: CASTPGGVYGYTF
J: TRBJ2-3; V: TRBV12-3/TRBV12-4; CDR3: CASNFRGDTQYF
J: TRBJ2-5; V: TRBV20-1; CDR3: CSARVRDRVNLGETQYF
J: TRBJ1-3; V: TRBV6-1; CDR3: CASRITGHSKTGNTIYF
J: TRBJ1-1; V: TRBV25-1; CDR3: CASSEGVATEAFF
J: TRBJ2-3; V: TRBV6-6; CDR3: CAISGGGTDTQYF